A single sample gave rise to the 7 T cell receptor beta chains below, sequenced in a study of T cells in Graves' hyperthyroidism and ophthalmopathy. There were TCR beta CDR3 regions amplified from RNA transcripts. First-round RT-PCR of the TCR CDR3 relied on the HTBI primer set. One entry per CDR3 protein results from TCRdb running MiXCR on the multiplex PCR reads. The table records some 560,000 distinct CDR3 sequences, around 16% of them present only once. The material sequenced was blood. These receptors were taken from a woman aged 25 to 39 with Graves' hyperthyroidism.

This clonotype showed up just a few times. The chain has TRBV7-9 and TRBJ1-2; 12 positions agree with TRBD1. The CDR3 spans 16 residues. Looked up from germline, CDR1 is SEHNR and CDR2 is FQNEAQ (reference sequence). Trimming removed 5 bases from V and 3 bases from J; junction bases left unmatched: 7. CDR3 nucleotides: TGTGCCAGCAGCCTCGGGACAGGGGGCGCGGACTATGGCTACACCTTC. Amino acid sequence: CASSLGTGGADYGYTF.

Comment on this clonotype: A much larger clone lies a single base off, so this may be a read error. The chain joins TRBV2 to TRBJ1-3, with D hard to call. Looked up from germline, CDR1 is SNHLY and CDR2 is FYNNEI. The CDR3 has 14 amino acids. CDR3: CASTRGISGNIIYF. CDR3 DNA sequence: TGTGCCAGCACCCGAGGGATATCTGGAAACATCATATATTTT.

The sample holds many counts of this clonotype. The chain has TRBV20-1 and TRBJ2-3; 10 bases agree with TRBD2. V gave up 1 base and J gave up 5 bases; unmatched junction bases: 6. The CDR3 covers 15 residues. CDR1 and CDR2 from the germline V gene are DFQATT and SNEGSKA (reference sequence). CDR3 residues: CSARGTSGNRDTQYF. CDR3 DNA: TGCAGTGCTAGAGGTACTAGCGGGAATAGAGATACGCAGTATTTT.

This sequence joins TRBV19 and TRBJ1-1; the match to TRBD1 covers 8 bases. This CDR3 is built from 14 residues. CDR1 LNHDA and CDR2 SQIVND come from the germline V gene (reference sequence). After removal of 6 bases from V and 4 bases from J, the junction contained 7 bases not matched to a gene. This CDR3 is CASRGTGESTEAFF. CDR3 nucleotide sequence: TGTGCCAGTAGAGGGACAGGAGAATCCACTGAAGCTTTCTTT.

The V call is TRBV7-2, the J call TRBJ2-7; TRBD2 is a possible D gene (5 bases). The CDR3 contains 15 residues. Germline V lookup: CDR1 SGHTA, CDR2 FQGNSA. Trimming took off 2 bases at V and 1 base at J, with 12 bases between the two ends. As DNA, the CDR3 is TGTGCCAGCAGCTTATCCGGGGTAAATTCCTACGAGCAGTACTTC. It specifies CASSLSGVNSYEQYF.

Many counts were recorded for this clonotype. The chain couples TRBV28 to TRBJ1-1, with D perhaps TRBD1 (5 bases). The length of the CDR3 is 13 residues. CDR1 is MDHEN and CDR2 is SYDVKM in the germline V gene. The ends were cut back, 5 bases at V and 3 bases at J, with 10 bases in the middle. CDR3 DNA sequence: TGTGCCAGCAGTCCGGGGGGTTACACTGAAGCTTTCTTT. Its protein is CASSPGGYTEAFF.

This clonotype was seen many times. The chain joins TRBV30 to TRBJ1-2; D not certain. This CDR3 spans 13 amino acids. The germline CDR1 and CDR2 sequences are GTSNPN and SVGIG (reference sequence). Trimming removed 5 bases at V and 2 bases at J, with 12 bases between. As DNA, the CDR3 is TGTGCCTGGTCCCCCGGAGGGAACTATGGCTACACCTTC. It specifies CAWSPGGNYGYTF.